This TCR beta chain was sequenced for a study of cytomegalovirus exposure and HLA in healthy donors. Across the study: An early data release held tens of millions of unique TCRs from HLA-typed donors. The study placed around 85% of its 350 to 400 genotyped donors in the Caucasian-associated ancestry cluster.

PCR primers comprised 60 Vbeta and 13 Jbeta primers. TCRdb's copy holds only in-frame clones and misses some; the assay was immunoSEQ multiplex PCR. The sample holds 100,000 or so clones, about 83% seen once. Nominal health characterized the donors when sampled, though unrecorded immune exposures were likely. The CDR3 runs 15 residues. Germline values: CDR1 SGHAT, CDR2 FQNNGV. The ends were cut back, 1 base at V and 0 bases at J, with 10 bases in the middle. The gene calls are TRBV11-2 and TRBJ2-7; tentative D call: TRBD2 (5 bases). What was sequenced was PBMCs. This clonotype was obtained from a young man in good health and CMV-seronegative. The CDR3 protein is CASSLVPSTSYEQYF. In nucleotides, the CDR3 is TGTGCCAGCAGCTTAGTGCCTAGCACCTCCTACGAGCAGTACTTC.